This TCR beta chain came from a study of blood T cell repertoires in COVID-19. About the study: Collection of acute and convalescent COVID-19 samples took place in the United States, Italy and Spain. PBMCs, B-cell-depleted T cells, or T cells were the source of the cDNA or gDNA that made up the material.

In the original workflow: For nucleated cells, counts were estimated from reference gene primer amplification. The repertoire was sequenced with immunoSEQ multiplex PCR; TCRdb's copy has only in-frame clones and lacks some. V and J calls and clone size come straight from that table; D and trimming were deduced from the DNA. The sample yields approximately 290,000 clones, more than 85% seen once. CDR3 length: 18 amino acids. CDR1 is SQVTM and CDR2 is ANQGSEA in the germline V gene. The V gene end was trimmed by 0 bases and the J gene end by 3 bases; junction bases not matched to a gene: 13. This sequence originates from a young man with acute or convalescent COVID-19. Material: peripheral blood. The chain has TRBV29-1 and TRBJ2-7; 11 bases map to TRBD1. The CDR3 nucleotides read TGCAGCGTTGAAGAAAGCGGAGGACAGGGGGCTTTCTTCTACGAGCAGTACTTC. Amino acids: CSVEESGGQGAFFYEQYF.